What follows are 5 T cell receptor beta chains derived from one specimen sequenced in a study of a mutant IDH1 vaccine in newly diagnosed glioma. Here immunoSEQ multiplex PCR was the method, and the copy in TCRdb shows in-frame clones only, minus some. Found here are approximately 54,000 clones, around 80% of them singletons; the top ten hold approximately 19%. Time point meaning: baseline, week 1 (first vaccination visit). As to treatment: pre-vaccination baseline after standard-of-care therapy. Specimen: PBMCs, collected from a glioma patient treated with radiotherapy, temozolomide or both. These receptor sequences come from a man between 18 and 29 years old with glioma.

The genes are TRBV19 and TRBJ2-5; 8 bases fit TRBD1. The junction had 6 bases not matched to a gene; V was cut back by 4 bases and J by 5 bases. The CDR3 is 14 amino acids. Germline V gene sequence: CDR1 LNHDA, CDR2 SQIVND (reference sequence). Here the CDR3 reads CASSNQGAKETQYF. CDR3 coding DNA: TGTGCCAGTAGTAACCAGGGGGCGAAGGAGACCCAGTACTTC.

The genes are TRBV14 and TRBJ2-2; D gene uncertain. There are 15 residues in the CDR3. The V end was cut by 4 bases, the J end by 3 bases, with 12 bases between. The V gene's germline CDR1 is SGHDN and CDR2 FVKESK. The CDR3 loop reads CASSLKGPYTGELFF. CDR3 coding DNA: TGTGCCAGCAGCCTCAAAGGGCCTTACACCGGGGAGCTGTTTTTT. The whole variable domain, remainder taken from reference TRBV14 and TRBJ2-2, is EAGVTQFPSHSVIEKGQTVTLRCDPISGHDNLYWYRRVMGKEIKFLLHFVKESKQDESGMPNNRFLAERTGGTYSTLKVQPAELEDSGVYFCASSLKGPYTGELFFGEGSRLTVL.

The V call is TRBV29-1, the J call TRBJ2-2; D unresolved. The CDR3 is 13 residues long. Trimming shortened V by 3 bases and J by 3 bases, and 8 bases separated the two germline ends. Looked up from germline, CDR1 is SQVTM and CDR2 is ANQGSEA. DNA for the CDR3: TGCAGCGTTGAGAGCTCGTACACCGGGGAGCTGTTTTTT. Its translation is CSVESSYTGELFF.

V and J are TRBV6-1 and TRBJ1-1, with 8 bases that match TRBD1. Unmatched junction bases numbered 5, after V lost 7 bases and J lost 4 bases. The CDR3 spans 13 residues. Germline CDR1 and CDR2: MNHNS and SASEGT. Written as DNA, the CDR3 is TGTGCCAGCAAAAAGGACAGGGTCACTGAAGCTTTCTTT. Amino acids: CASKKDRVTEAFF.

This chain uses TRBV5-4 with TRBJ1-2; D call uncertain. The germline V and J ends were trimmed by 10 bases and 2 bases, with 21 bases remaining between them. The CDR3 spans 15 residues. The V gene's germline CDR1 is SGHNT and CDR2 YYREEE (reference sequence). The CDR3: CAAKQGVDGNYGYTF. Written as DNA, the CDR3 is TGTGCCGCCAAACAAGGAGTTGACGGAAACTATGGCTACACCTTC. Full variable domain (rest looked up from reference TRBV5-4 and TRBJ1-2): ETGVTQSPTHLIKTRGQQVTLRCSSQSGHNTVSWYQQALGQGPQFIFQYYREEENGRGNFPPRFSGLQFPNYSSELNVNALELDDSALYLCAAKQGVDGNYGYTFGSGTRLTVV.